A single sample is the source of the 25 T cell receptor beta chains below, sequenced in a study of human T cells and chemical hapten exposure. The sample's time point: patch test 1, 2 weeks after DPC sensitization. Documented treatment: therapeutic diphenylcyclopropenone sensitization with weekly scalp DPC. Each CDR3 protein gets one entry after TCRdb re-called the RACE reads with MiXCR. The sample lists around 190,000 distinct CDR3 sequences; about 20% were seen once. Sequenced material: whole blood, taken in connection with sensitization to the hapten diphenylcyclopropenone (DPC). The receptors come from a woman aged 45-60 years with alopecia areata. Some clones in this sample may be carry-over from other donors' samples.

The V call is TRBV27, the J call TRBJ2-7, with D hard to call. The CDR3 loop spans 16 amino acids. V was trimmed by 2 bases and J by 2 bases, leaving 16 bases between them. Germline V lookup: CDR1 MNHEY, CDR2 SMNVEV (reference sequence). CDR3 sequence: CASSLNRPLGPYEQYF. The CDR3 coding sequence is TGTGCCAGCAGTTTAAATCGGCCTCTCGGGCCCTACGAGCAGTACTTC.

The chain combines TRBV20-1 with TRBJ1-6, with D perhaps matching TRBD1 (5 bases). CDR3 length: 16 residues. V lost 0 bases and J 9 bases, leaving 18 bases between the germline ends. The germline gives CDR1 DFQATT, CDR2 SNEGSKA (reference sequence). CDR3 in amino acids: CSARDPTESGSSPLHF. In DNA, the CDR3 is TGCAGTGCTAGAGATCCGACAGAGAGTGGGAGTTCACCCCTCCACTTT.

This clonotype has a handful of counts. V gene TRBV7-3 combines with J gene TRBJ2-3, with D maybe TRBD1 (6 bases). The V and J ends lost 5 bases and 0 bases respectively, with 9 bases between them. The CDR3 spans 14 residues. Germline values: CDR1 SGHTA, CDR2 FQGTGA. The CDR3, as DNA: TGTGCCAGCAGCGGGGGCTCTAGCACAGATACGCAGTATTTT. The encoded protein is CASSGGSSTDTQYF. Full variable domain (remainder filled in from reference TRBV7-3 and TRBJ2-3): GAGVSQTPSNKVTEKGKYVELRCDPISGHTALYWYRQSLGQGPEFLIYFQGTGAADDSGLPNDRFFAVRPEGSVSTLKIQRTERGDSAVYLCASSGGSSTDTQYFGPGTRLTVL.

The table lists this clonotype with a few counts. The rearrangement uses TRBV5-1 and TRBJ2-7, with D possibly matching TRBD2 (6 bases). Germline loops: CDR1 SGHRS, CDR2 YFSETQ. Trimming stripped 2 bases from V and 4 bases from J, with 10 bases between. CDR3 length equals 13 residues. CDR3 residues: CASSFGRGYEQYF. DNA for the CDR3: TGCGCCAGCAGCTTTGGCCGGGGGTACGAGCAGTACTTC.

The chain carries TRBV7-2 and TRBJ2-4, with D possibly being TRBD1 or TRBD2 (5 bases each). The CDR3 is made up of 14 amino acids. V lost 7 bases and J lost 0, with 10 bases in between. Germline CDR1 is SGHTA and CDR2 is FQGNSA. This CDR3 is CASTVGGAKNIQYF. In nucleotides, the CDR3 is TGTGCCAGCACAGTTGGGGGAGCCAAAAACATTCAGTACTTC.

CDR3 nucleotide sequence: TGTGCCAGCAGCAGCACCGAGAGTTTGAACACTGAAGCTTTCTTT. Amino acid sequence: CASSSTESLNTEAFF. The gene calls are TRBV5-5 and TRBJ1-1; no firm D call. The CDR3 has 15 amino acids. The ends were cut back, 4 bases at V and 0 bases at J, with 13 bases in the middle. CDR1 is SGHKS and CDR2 is YYEKEE in the germline V gene (reference sequence).

A few counts support this clonotype. The CDR3 region is CASSPGQGLYGYTF. In DNA, the CDR3 is TGTGCCAGCAGCCCCGGACAGGGACTCTATGGCTACACCTTC. V usage is TRBV28 and J usage is TRBJ1-2; 8 nucleotides match TRBD1. With V trimmed by 6 bases and J by 4 bases, 7 bases remained unmatched. The CDR3 spans 14 residues. CDR1 is MDHEN and CDR2 is SYDVKM in the germline V gene.

CDR3 residues: CASSFAGGNEQYF. The CDR3 DNA sequence: TGCGCCAGCAGCTTCGCAGGAGGAAACGAGCAGTACTTC. This chain uses TRBV5-1 with TRBJ2-7; possibly TRBD2 for D (5 bases). Trimming removed 2 bases at V and 5 bases at J, with 11 bases between. This CDR3 has 13 residues. CDR1 SGHRS and CDR2 YFSETQ come from the germline V gene. Based on the CDR3 plus reference TRBV5-1 and TRBJ2-7, the full variable domain is KAGVTQTPRYLIKTRGQQVTLSCSPISGHRSVSWYQQTPGQGLQFLFEYFSETQRNKGNFPGRFSGRQFSNSRSEMNVSTLELGDSALYLCASSFAGGNEQYFGPGTRLTVT.

CDR3 bases: TGTGCCAGCAGTTTTCTCAGGGACGAGCAGTACTTC. This gives the protein CASSFLRDEQYF. The chain has TRBV28 and TRBJ2-7; tentatively, D is TRBD1 (5 bases). V dropped 3 bases and J dropped 5 bases, with 8 bases sitting between them. The CDR3 contains 12 residues. In germline, CDR1 is MDHEN, CDR2 SYDVKM.

The CDR3 spells CASQWRGGGNEQFF. CDR3 nucleotides: TGTGCCAGCCAATGGAGGGGCGGGGGTAATGAGCAGTTCTTC. The chain carries TRBV7-9 and TRBJ2-1, with 7 bases lining up with TRBD2. Per the germline V gene, CDR1 is SEHNR and CDR2 is FQNEAQ (reference sequence). V shed 8 bases, J shed 7 bases, and the junction held 11 bases outside the gene matches. The CDR3 is 14 residues long.

This clonotype has a count of ten or more. V usage is TRBV20-1 and J usage is TRBJ2-3, with TRBD2 matching 11 bases. J was trimmed by 4 bases and V by 4 bases; bases with no gene match: 4. There are 14 residues in the CDR3. Germline CDR1 and CDR2: DFQATT and SNEGSKA (reference sequence). The CDR3 spells CSAISGRASDTQYF. The CDR3, as DNA: TGCAGTGCTATTAGCGGGAGGGCCTCAGATACGCAGTATTTT.

The J gene is TRBJ2-1, the V gene TRBV20-1, with D perhaps given as TRBD1 or TRBD2 (5 bases each). There are 13 residues in the CDR3. V dropped 1 base and J dropped 7 bases, with 11 bases sitting between them. Germline lookup yields CDR1 DFQATT and CDR2 SNEGSKA (reference sequence). The CDR3 coding sequence is TGCAGTGCTAGAGGGGACGGGTGGAATGAGCAGTTCTTC. This sequence encodes CSARGDGWNEQFF.

This clonotype was seen a few times. The chain links TRBV29-1 to TRBJ1-2, with D unresolved. Trimming removed 4 bases at V and 4 bases at J, with 10 bases between. The germline V gene encodes CDR1 SQVTM and CDR2 ANQGSEA. CDR3 size: 12 residues. The CDR3 DNA follows: TGCAGCGTTGCCTGGTGGGGCTATGGCTACACCTTC. It yields the protein CSVAWWGYGYTF.

This clonotype has just a few counts. The chain employs TRBV12-3 or TRBV12-4 and TRBJ2-5; no firm D call. V was trimmed by 6 bases and J by 5 bases, leaving 10 bases between them. The CDR3 loop spans 12 amino acids. CDR3 sequence reads: CASSQIGETQYF. The CDR3 DNA is TGTGCCAGCAGCCAGATCGGGGAGACCCAGTACTTC.

This clonotype was found a few times. The gene calls are TRBV2 and TRBJ2-2; 10 bases fit TRBD2. Per the germline V gene, CDR1 is SNHLY and CDR2 is FYNNEI. The junction had 14 bases not matched to a gene; V was cut back by 11 bases and J by 5 bases. The CDR3 covers 16 residues. CDR3 in amino acids: CASQRELAGLTGELFF. CDR3 DNA sequence: TGTGCCTCCCAAAGGGAACTAGCGGGATTAACCGGGGAGCTGTTTTTT.

The V and J genes are TRBV7-2 and TRBJ2-1, with TRBD2 matching 7 bases. The CDR3 runs to 15 residues. CDR1 is SGHTA and CDR2 is FQGNSA in the germline V gene. Germline trimming cut 4 bases from V and 5 bases from J; bases unmatched to any gene: 8. The CDR3 spells CASSSTSAVNNEQFF. The DNA for the CDR3 is TGTGCCAGCAGCTCAACTAGCGCCGTAAACAATGAGCAGTTCTTC.

The chain joins TRBV7-2 to TRBJ2-7; 12 bases agree with TRBD2. This CDR3 has 15 amino acids. V dropped 5 bases and J dropped 1; count of bases not matched to a gene: 3. Per germline, CDR1 SGHTA and CDR2 FQGNSA. The CDR3 DNA reads as TGTGCCAGCAGCCTACTAGCGGGAGGATCCTACGAGCAGTACTTC. Translated: CASSLLAGGSYEQYF.

The gene calls are TRBV29-1 and TRBJ1-1; D gene uncertain. This CDR3 spans 13 amino acids. The germline V gene has CDR1 SQVTM and CDR2 ANQGSEA. V dropped 4 bases and J dropped 0 bases, with 9 bases sitting between them. The CDR3 here is CSVALTMNTEAFF. CDR3 coding DNA: TGCAGCGTTGCTTTAACCATGAACACTGAAGCTTTCTTT.

This clonotype is classed as medium-sized (0.01 to 0.1%). V and J are TRBV27 and TRBJ1-6; D may be TRBD1 (5 bases). The CDR3 spans 12 residues. V was pared by 4 bases and J by 9 bases, with 7 bases between. Germline CDR1 reads MNHEY; CDR2 reads SMNVEV (reference sequence). As DNA, the CDR3 is TGTGCCAGCAGTTCGGGGGTTTCACCCCTCCACTTT. Residues: CASSSGVSPLHF.

This clonotype turned up a few times. The gene calls are TRBV7-8 and TRBJ2-3, with a weak D call TRBD2 (6 bases). Trimming pared 1 base from V and 3 bases from J, leaving 11 bases between. This CDR3 has 15 amino acids. The germline gives CDR1 SGHVS, CDR2 FQNEAQ. This chain's CDR3 is CASSLGRGDTDTQYF. For the CDR3, the DNA is TGTGCCAGCAGCTTAGGGAGGGGAGATACAGATACGCAGTATTTT.

The chain joins TRBV6-2 or TRBV6-3 to TRBJ1-6; D may be TRBD1 (6 bases). CDR1 MNHEY and CDR2 SVGEGT come from the germline V gene. V was pared by 8 bases and J by 8 bases, with 16 bases between. The CDR3 is 14 residues long. CDR3 DNA: TGTGCCAGCGTTAAGAGCTCAGGGGATTCACCCCTCCACTTT. Residues: CASVKSSGDSPLHF.

This clonotype has a handful of counts. J is TRBJ2-1 and V is TRBV12-3 or TRBV12-4; 9 nucleotides align to TRBD2. There are 17 residues in the CDR3. V shed 3 bases, J shed 7 bases, and the junction held 13 bases outside the gene matches. This CDR3 reads CASSFNRAGGRGNEQFF. The CDR3 DNA reads as TGTGCCAGCAGTTTTAATAGAGCGGGAGGACGCGGAAATGAGCAGTTCTTC.

This clonotype was seen a handful of times. The chain joins TRBV6-2 or TRBV6-3 to TRBJ2-7, with 7 bases lining up with TRBD2. The CDR3 totals 14 residues. Germline trimming cut 7 bases from V and 2 bases from J; bases unmatched to any gene: 8. CDR1 and CDR2 (germline): MNHEY, SVGEGT. In nucleotides, the CDR3 is TGTGCCAGCAAATTATGGGGGGGTCCCTACGAGCAGTACTTC. Its translation: CASKLWGGPYEQYF.

This clonotype was detected only a few times. The chain carries TRBV30 and TRBJ1-3; D gene ambiguous. The germline V and J ends were trimmed by 6 bases and 4 bases, with 7 bases remaining between them. CDR3 length: 11 residues. The germline gives CDR1 GTSNPN, CDR2 SVGIG (reference sequence). CDR3 DNA: TGTGCCTGTGTACCAGGAAACACCATATATTTT. As protein: CACVPGNTIYF.

The chain recombines TRBV29-1 with TRBJ2-1; 7 bases map to TRBD2. The CDR3 length is 13 residues. Germline-derived CDR1 and CDR2 are SQVTM and ANQGSEA. V was clipped by 7 bases and J by 7 bases; unmatched bases: 10. The CDR3 spells CSARLARGNEQFF. DNA for the CDR3: TGCAGCGCGAGACTAGCTCGGGGTAATGAGCAGTTCTTC.